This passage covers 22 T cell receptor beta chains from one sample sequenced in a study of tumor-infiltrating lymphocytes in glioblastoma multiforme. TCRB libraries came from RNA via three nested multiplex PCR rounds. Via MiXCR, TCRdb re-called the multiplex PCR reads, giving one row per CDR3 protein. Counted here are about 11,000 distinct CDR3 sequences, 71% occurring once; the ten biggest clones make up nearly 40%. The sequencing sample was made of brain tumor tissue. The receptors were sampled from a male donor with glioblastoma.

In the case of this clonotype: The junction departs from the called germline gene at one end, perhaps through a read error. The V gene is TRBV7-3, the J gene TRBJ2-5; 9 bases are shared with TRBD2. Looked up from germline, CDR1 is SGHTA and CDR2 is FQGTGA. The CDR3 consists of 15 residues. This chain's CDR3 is CAGSLGSGRLETQYF. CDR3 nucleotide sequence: TGTGCCGGCAGCTTGGGTAGCGGGAGATTGGAGACCCAGTACTTC.

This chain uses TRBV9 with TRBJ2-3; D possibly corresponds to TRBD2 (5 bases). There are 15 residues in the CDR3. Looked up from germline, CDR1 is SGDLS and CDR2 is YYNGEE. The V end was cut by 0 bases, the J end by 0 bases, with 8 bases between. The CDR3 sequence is CASSVERASTDTQYF. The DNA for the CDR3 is TGTGCCAGCAGCGTAGAGAGGGCTAGCACAGATACGCAGTATTTT.

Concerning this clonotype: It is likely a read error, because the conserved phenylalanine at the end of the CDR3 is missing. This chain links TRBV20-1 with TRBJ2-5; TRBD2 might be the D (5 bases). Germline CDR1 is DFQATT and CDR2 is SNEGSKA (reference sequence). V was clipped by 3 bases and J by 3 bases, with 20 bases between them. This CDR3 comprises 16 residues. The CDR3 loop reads CSARDEQWEFKETQYS. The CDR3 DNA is TGCAGTGCTAGGGATGAGCAGTGGGAGTTTAAAGAGACCCAGTACTCC.

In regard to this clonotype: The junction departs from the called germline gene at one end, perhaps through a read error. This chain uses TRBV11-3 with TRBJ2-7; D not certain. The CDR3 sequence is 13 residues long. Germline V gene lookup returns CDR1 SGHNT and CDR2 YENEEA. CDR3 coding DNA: TGTACCAGCAGCATATCCATAGGTTACGAGCAGTACTTC. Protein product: CTSSISIGYEQYF.

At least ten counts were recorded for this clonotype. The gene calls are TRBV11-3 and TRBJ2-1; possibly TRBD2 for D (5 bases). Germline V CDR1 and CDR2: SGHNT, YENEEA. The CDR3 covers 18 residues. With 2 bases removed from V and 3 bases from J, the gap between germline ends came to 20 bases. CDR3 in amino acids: CASSLMGGGRRNYNEQFF. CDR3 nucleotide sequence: TGTGCCAGCAGCTTAATGGGTGGCGGGCGGAGAAACTACAATGAGCAGTTCTTC.

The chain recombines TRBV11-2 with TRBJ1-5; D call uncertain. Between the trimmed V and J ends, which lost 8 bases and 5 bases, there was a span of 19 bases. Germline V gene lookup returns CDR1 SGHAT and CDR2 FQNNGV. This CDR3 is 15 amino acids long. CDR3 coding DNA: TGTGCCAGCGGCCTAGATCTGGGAGGCGATCAGCCCCAGCATTTT. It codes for CASGLDLGGDQPQHF.

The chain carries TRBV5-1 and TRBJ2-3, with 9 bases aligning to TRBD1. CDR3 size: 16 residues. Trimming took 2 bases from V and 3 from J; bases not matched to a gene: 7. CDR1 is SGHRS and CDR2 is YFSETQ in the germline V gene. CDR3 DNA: TGCGCCAGCAGCTTAGAACAGGGGGCAAGAACAGATACGCAGTATTTT. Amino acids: CASSLEQGARTDTQYF.

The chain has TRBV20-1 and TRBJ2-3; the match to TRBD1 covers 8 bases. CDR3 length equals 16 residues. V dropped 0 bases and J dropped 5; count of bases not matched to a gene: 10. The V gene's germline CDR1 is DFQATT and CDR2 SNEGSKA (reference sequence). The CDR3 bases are TGCAGTGCTAGAGATCGGAACAGGGGGTTGATAGATACGCAGTATTTT. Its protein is CSARDRNRGLIDTQYF.

The CDR3 spells CASSQQGQGLFEQYF. The CDR3 DNA follows: TGTGCCAGCAGCCAACAAGGACAGGGACTCTTCGAGCAGTACTTC. This sequence joins TRBV11-1 and TRBJ2-7; 8 positions agree with TRBD1. Germline values: CDR1 SGHAT, CDR2 FQDESV (reference sequence). This CDR3 spans 15 amino acids. V was clipped by 5 bases and J by 6 bases; unmatched bases: 12.

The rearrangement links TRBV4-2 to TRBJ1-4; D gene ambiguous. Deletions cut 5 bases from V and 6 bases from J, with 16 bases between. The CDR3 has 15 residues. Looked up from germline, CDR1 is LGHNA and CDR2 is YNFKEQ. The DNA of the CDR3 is TGTGCCAGCAGCGAAGGGCCTGACCGGGATGAAAAACTGTTTTTT. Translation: CASSEGPDRDEKLFF.

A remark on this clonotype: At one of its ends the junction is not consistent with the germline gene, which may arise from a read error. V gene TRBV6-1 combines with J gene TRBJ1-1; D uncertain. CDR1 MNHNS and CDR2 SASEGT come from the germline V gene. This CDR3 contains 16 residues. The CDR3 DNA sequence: TGTGCCAGCGGTGAAAACTCCCTGGGATGGGGAACTGAAGCTTTCTTT. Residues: CASGENSLGWGTEAFF.

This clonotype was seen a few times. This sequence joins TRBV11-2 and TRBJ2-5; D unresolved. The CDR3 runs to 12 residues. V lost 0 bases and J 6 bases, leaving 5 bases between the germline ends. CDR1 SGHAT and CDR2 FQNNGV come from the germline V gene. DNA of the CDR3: TGTGCCAGCAGCTTAGAGGGAAAGACCCAGTACTTC. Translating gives CASSLEGKTQYF. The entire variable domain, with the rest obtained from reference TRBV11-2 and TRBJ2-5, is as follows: EAGVAQSPRYKIIEKRQSVAFWCNPISGHATLYWYQQILGQGPKLLIQFQNNGVVDDSQLPKDRFSAERLKGVDSTLKIQPAKLEDSAVYLCASSLEGKTQYFGPGTRLLVL.

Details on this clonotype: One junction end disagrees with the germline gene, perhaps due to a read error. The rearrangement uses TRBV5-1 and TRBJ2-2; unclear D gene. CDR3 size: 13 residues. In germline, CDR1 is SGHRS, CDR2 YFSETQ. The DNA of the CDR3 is TGCGCCAGTAGCTTGGACCTCCACGGGGAGCTGTTTTTT. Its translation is CASSLDLHGELFF.

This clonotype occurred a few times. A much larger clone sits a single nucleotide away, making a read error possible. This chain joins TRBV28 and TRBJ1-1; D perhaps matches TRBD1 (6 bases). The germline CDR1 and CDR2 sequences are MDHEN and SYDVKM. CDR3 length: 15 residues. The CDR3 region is CASSPPMGARAEALF. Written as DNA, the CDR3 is TGTGCCAGCAGTCCCCCGATGGGGGCTCGGGCTGAAGCTCTCTTT. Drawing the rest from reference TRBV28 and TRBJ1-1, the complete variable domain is DVKVTQSSRYLVKRTGEKVFLECVQDMDHENMFWYRQDPGLGLRLIYFSYDVKMKEKGDIPEGYSVSREKKERFSLILESASTNQTSMYLCASSPPMGARAEALFGQGTRLTVV.

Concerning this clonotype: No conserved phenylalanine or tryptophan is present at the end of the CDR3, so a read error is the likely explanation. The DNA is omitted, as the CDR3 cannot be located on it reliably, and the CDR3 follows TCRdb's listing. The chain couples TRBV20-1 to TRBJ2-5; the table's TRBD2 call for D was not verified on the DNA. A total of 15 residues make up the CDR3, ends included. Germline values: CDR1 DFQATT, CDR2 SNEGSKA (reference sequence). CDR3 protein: CSPFRRGTSKETKYL.

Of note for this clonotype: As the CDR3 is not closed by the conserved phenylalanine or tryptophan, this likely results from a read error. The CDR3 here is CASSDLSGANVLTY. CDR3 nucleotide sequence: TGTGCCAGCAGTGATCTCTCTGGGGCCAACGTCCTGACTTAC. The gene calls are TRBV6-1 and TRBJ2-6; D not resolved. The CDR3 consists of 14 residues. V dropped 3 bases and J dropped 0 bases, with 3 bases sitting between them. Germline lookup yields CDR1 MNHNS and CDR2 SASEGT.

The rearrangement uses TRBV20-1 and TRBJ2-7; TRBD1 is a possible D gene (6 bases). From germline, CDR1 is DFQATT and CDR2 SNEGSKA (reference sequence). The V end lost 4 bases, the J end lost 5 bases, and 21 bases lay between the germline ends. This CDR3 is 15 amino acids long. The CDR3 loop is CSAIPGQGPPDEQYF. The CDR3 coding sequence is TGCAGTGCTATTCCGGGACAAGGTCCTCCCGACGAGCAGTACTTC.

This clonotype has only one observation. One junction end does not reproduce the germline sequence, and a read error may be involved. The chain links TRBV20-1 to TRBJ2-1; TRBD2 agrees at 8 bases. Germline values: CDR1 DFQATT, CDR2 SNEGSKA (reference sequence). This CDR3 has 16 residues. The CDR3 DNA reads TGCAGTGCTAGTCGACCGGGACTAGTGGGAATGAATGATCAGCTCTTC. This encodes CSASRPGLVGMNDQLF.

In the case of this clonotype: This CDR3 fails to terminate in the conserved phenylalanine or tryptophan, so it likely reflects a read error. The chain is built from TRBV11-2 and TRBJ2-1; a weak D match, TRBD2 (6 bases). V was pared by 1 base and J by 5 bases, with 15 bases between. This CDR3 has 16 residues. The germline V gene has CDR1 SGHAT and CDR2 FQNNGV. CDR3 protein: CASSLVTPSVHNEQFS. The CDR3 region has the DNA TGTGCCAGCAGCTTAGTCACCCCTAGCGTGCACAATGAGCAGTTCTCC.

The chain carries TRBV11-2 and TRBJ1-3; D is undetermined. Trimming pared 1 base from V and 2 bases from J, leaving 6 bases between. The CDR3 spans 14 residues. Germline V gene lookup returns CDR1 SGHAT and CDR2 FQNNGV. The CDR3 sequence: CASSLGGTGNTIYF. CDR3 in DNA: TGTGCCAGCAGCTTAGGCGGAACTGGAAACACCATATATTTT.

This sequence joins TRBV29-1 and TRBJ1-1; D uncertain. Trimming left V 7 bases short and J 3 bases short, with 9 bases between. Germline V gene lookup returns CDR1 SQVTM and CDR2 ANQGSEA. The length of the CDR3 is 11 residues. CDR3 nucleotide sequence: TGCAGCGCTTCTGGGGACACTGAAGCTTTCTTT. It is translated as CSASGDTEAFF.

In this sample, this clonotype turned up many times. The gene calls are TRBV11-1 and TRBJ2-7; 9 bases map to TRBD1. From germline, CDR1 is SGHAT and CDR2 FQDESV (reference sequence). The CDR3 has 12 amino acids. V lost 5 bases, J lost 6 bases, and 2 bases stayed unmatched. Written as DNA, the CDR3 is TGTGCCAGCAGCGGACAGGGGCGCGAGCAGTACTTC. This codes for CASSGQGREQYF.